This T cell receptor beta chain comes out of a study of OX40 agonist ivuxolimab in advanced cancers. About this clone: Its specificity is unknown.

V was clipped by 8 bases and J by 7 bases, with 20 bases between them. This CDR3 region has 13 residues. Germline CDR1 SQVTM, CDR2 ANQGSEA. Using immunoSEQ multiplex PCR, the repertoire was profiled, and TCRdb retains in-frame clones only, with some absent. The table has 35,000 to 40,000 clones, around three quarters seen once. The study's findings and limits: Clonal expansion from baseline to week 6 occurred in both CD4+ and CD8+ T cells.

The source was CD4+ or CD8+ T cells sorted from blood, collected in a trial of the OX40 agonist ivuxolimab. The chain recombines TRBV29-1 with TRBJ1-2; no clear D gene. This clonotype was obtained from an adult with an advanced solid tumor such as melanoma, head and neck, liver or kidney cancer. The CDR3 spells CSTRPGKGFGYTF. The CDR3 coding sequence is TGCAGCACCCGGCCCGGAAAGGGCTTTGGCTACACCTTC.